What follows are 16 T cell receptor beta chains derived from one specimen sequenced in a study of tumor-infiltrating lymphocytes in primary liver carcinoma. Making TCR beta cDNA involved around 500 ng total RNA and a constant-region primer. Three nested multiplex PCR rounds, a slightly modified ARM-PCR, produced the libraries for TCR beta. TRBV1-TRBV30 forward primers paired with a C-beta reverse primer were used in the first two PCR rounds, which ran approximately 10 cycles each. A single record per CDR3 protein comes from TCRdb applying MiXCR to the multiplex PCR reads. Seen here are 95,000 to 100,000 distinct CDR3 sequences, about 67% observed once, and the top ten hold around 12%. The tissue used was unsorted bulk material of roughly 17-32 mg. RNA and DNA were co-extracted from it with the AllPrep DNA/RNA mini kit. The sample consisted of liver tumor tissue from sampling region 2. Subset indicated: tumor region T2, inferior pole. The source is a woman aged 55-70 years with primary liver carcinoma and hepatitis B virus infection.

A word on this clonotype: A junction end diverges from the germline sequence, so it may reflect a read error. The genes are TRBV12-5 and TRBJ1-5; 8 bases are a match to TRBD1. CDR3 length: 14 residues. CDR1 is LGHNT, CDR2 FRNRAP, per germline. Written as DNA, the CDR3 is TGTGTTAGTGGTTTGGGGGACAGGTCGGGTTCCCAGCATTTT. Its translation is CVSGLGDRSGSQHF.

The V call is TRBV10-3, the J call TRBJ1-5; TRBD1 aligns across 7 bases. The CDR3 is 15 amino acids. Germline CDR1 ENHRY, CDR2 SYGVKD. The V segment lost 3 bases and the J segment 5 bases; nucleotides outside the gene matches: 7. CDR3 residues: CAISEGTDSYQPQHF. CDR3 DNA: TGTGCCATCAGTGAAGGGACAGACTCCTATCAGCCCCAGCATTTT.

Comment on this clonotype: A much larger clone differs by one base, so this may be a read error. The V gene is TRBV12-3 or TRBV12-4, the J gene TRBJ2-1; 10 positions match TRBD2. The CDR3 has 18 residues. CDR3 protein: CASSLEAGPGLAYSEQLF. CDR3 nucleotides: TGTGCCAGCAGTTTAGAGGCAGGGCCGGGACTAGCGTACAGTGAGCAGCTCTTC.

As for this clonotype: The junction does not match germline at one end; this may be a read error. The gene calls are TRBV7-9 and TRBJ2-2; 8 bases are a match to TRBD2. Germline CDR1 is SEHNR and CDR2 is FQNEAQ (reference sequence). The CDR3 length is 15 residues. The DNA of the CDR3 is TGTGTCAGCAGACCCGGACTAGCTGGGACCGGGGAACTGTTTTTT. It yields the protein CVSRPGLAGTGELFF.

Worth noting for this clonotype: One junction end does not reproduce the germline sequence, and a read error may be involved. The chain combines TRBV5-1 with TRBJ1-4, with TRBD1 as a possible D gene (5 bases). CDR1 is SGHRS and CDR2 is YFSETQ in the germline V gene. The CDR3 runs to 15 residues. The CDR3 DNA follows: TGCGCCAGCAGTACCACCGGGGGGAAGGGTGAAAGACTGTTTTTT. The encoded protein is CASSTTGGKGERLFF.

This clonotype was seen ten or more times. The CDR3 protein is CASGLGMLAGTSTDTQYF. In nucleotides, the CDR3 is TGTGCTAGTGGTTTGGGAATGTTAGCGGGAACTAGCACAGATACGCAGTATTTT. The chain has TRBV12-5 and TRBJ2-3; 8 nucleotides align to TRBD2. CDR3 length: 18 residues. Germline V gives CDR1 LGHNT, CDR2 FRNRAP. V gave up 1 base and J gave up 0 bases; unmatched junction bases: 9.

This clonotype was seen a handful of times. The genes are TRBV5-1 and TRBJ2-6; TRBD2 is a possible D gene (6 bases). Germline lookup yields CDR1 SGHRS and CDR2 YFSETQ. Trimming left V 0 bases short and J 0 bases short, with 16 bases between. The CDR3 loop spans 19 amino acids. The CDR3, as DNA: TGCGCCAGCAGCTTGGGTCCCGGGGGATGGAGCTCTGGGGCCAACGTCCTGACTTTC. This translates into CASSLGPGGWSSGANVLTF.

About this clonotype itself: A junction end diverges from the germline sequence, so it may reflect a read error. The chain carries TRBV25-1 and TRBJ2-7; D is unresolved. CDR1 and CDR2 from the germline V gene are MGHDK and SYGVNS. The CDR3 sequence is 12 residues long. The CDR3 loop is CVSSSSSYEQYF. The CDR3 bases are TGTGTCAGCAGCTCCAGCTCCTACGAGCAGTACTTC.

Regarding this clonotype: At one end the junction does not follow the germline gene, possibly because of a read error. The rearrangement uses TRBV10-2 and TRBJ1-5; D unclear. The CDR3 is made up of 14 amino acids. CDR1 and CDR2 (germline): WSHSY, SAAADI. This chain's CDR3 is CASNESSSDRPQHF. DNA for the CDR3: TGCGCCAGCAATGAGTCATCTAGCGATCGGCCCCAGCATTTT.

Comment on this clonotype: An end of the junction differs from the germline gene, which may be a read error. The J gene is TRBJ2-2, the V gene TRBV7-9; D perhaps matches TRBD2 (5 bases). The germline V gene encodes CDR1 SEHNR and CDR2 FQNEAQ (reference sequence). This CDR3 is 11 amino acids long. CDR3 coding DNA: TGTACCAGCAGCTCCACCGGGAAGCTGTTTTTT. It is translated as CTSSSTGKLFF.

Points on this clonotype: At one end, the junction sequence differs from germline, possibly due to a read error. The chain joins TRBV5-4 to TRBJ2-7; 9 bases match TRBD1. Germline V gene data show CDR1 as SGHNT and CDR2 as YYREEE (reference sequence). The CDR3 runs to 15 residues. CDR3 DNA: TGTACCAGCACTTCTCCGGGACAGGGAACCTACGAGCAGTACTTC. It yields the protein CTSTSPGQGTYEQYF.

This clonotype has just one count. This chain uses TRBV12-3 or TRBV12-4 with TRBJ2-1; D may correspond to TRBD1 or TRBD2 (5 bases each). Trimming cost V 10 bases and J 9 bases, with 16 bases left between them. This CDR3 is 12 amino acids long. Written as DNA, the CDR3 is TGTGCCAACAGACAGAGGGCAACTGAGCAGTTCTTC. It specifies CANRQRATEQFF.

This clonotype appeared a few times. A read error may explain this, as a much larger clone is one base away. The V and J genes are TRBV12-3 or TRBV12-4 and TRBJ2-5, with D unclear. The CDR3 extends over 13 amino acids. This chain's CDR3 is CVSRQRAWGTQYF. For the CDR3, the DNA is TGTGTCAGCAGGCAACGGGCCTGGGGGACCCAGTACTTC.

The CDR3 nucleotides are TGTGCCAGCAGCTTACGTGGGTGGGGGCCGATCACAGATACGCAGTATTTT. This gives the protein CASSLRGWGPITDTQYF. V and J are TRBV7-9 and TRBJ2-3; a weak D match, TRBD1 (6 bases). The CDR3 runs 17 residues. CDR1 and CDR2 (germline): SEHNR, FQNEAQ (reference sequence). V was cut by 2 bases and J by 2 bases, with 17 bases left in between.

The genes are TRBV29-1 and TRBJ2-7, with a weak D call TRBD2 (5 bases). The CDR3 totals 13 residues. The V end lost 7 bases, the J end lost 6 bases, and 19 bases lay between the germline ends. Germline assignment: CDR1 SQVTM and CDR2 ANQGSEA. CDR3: CSAWPTNYGEQYF. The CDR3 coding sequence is TGCAGCGCCTGGCCGACTAACTACGGCGAGCAGTACTTC.

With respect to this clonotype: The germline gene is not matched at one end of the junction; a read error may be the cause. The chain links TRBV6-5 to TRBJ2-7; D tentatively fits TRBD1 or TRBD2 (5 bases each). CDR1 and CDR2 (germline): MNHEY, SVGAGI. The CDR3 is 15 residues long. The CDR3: CASSSSGTQAYEQYF. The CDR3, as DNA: TGTGCCAGCAGTTCTTCCGGGACCCAGGCCTACGAACAGTACTTC.